A single T cell receptor (beta chain) is shown here with its context. As yet, its antigen is unknown. This CDR3 has 16 amino acids. With 0 bases removed from V and 1 base from J, the gap between germline ends came to 12 bases. Germline loops: CDR1 LNHNV, CDR2 YYDKDF (reference sequence). The record originates from a study of CD8+ T cells in alopecia areata. Investigators isolated RNA and reverse transcribed it into cDNA to act as the sequencing template. Measured with immunoSEQ multiplex PCR; TCRdb has only the in-frame clones, and not every one. This table holds approximately 99,000 clones, roughly 59% found once. The study's findings and limits: Besides other cells, scalp samples also yield sequences of resident alphabeta T cells from normal skin. Affected lesional scalp, above all in alopecia totalis/universalis, was more clonal than normal scalp. Unlike in mice, where it was clearer, TCR sharing across patients was less clear, possibly HLA-related.

The genes are TRBV15 and TRBJ1-1, with D perhaps matching TRBD1 (6 bases). The sequenced sample was CD8+ T cells sorted from blood. The TCR sequence derives from a human donor in good health. The CDR3 region is CATSRDRAGANTEAFF. In nucleotides, the CDR3 is TGTGCCACCAGCAGAGATCGGGCAGGGGCGAACACTGAAGCTTTCTTT.